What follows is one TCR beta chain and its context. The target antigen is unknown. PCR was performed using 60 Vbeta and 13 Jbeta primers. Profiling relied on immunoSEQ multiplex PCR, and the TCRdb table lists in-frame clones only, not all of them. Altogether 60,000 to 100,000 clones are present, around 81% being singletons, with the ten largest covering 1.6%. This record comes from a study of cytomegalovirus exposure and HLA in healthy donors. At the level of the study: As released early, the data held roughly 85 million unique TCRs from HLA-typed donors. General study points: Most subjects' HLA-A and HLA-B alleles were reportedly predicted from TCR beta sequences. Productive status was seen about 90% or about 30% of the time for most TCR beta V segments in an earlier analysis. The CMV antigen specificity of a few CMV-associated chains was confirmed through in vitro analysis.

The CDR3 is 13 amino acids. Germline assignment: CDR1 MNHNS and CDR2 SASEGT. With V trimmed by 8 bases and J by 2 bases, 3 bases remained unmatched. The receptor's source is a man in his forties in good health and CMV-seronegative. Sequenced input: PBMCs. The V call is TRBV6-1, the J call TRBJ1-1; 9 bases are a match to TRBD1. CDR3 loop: CASGDRANTEAFF. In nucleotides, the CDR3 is TGTGCCAGCGGGGACAGGGCTAACACTGAAGCTTTCTTT.